The 8 T cell receptor beta chains below were found in one sample sequenced in a study of shared clonotypes between healthy human individuals. The data were produced by immunoSEQ multiplex PCR, yet TCRdb's version contains in-frame clones alone and is incomplete. This sample has roughly 650,000 clones; roughly 97% occur once, and the top ten carry roughly 0.055%. Sequencing was carried out using naive CD4+ T cells sorted from blood. The subset: CD45RA+ positively selected. All receptors come from a woman between 25 and 40 years old in good health.

The chain uses TRBV9 and TRBJ2-2, with 10 bases aligning to TRBD2. CDR1 SGDLS and CDR2 YYNGEE come from the germline V gene. Trimming removed 4 bases from V and 2 bases from J; junction bases left unmatched: 8. The CDR3 is 17 amino acids. CDR3 nucleotide sequence: TGTGCCAGCAGCCCCCTAGCGGGAGCTTCTAACACCGGGGAGCTGTTTTTT. This gives the protein CASSPLAGASNTGELFF.

This clone occurred once. This chain connects TRBV6-5 to TRBJ1-5; maybe TRBD1 (5 bases). CDR1 and CDR2 from the germline V gene are MNHEY and SVGAGI. The V gene lost 2 bases and the J gene lost 5 bases, with 7 bases spanning the gap. This CDR3 contains 13 residues. The CDR3 loop is CASSYGADQPQHF. CDR3 bases: TGTGCCAGCAGTTACGGGGCTGATCAGCCCCAGCATTTT.

V gene TRBV18 combines with J gene TRBJ2-3; D call uncertain. This CDR3 is built from 13 residues. V lost 1 base and J lost 2, with 4 bases in between. Germline V gene lookup returns CDR1 KGHSH and CDR2 LQKENI. CDR3 loop: CASSPLFTDTQYF. The CDR3 DNA reads TGTGCCAGCTCACCACTTTTCACAGATACGCAGTATTTT. Full variable domain (remainder filled in from reference TRBV18 and TRBJ2-3): NAGVMQNPRHLVRRRGQEARLRCSPMKGHSHVYWYRQLPEEGLKFMVYLQKENIIDESGMPKERFSAEFPKEGPSILRIQQVVRGDSAAYFCASSPLFTDTQYFGPGTRLTVL.

This chain connects TRBV28 to TRBJ2-2, with 7 bases that match TRBD2. The CDR3 is 16 amino acids. J gave up 0 bases and V 2 bases, and 3 bases lay outside the gene matches. The germline V gene encodes CDR1 MDHEN and CDR2 SYDVKM. In DNA, the CDR3 is TGTGCCAGCAGTTTAGTCCTAGCGGCGAACACCGGGGAGCTGTTTTTT. Translated, it gives CASSLVLAANTGELFF. The whole variable domain, filled in from reference TRBV28 and TRBJ2-2, reads DVKVTQSSRYLVKRTGEKVFLECVQDMDHENMFWYRQDPGLGLRLIYFSYDVKMKEKGDIPEGYSVSREKKERFSLILESASTNQTSMYLCASSLVLAANTGELFFGEGSRLTVL.

The rearrangement uses TRBV10-1 and TRBJ2-3; 11 nucleotides agree with TRBD2. V shed 5 bases and J 5 bases; nucleotides not matched to a gene: 6. The CDR3 loop spans 15 amino acids. Germline lookup yields CDR1 WNHNN and CDR2 SYGVQD (reference sequence). CDR3 DNA sequence: TGCGCCAGCAGTATAGCGGGAGGGCCCGGAGATACGCAGTATTTT. Translating it yields CASSIAGGPGDTQYF.

The rearrangement uses TRBV5-1 and TRBJ2-5, with 15 bases that match TRBD2. CDR1 and CDR2 (germline): SGHRS, YFSETQ. Unmatched junction bases numbered 2, after V lost 4 bases and J lost 1 base. This CDR3 has 16 amino acids. The CDR3 DNA reads as TGCGCCAGCAGCCGGGGACTAGCGGGAGGCCAAGAGACCCAGTACTTC. Translated, it gives CASSRGLAGGQETQYF.

The chain recombines TRBV28 with TRBJ2-1; 10 bases are shared with TRBD2. This CDR3 comprises 15 residues. The junction had 8 bases not matched to a gene; V was cut back by 8 bases and J by 4 bases. CDR1 is MDHEN and CDR2 is SYDVKM in the germline V gene. CDR3 sequence (DNA): TGTGCCAGCCATAATAGCGGGAGGCTTTACAATGAGCAGTTCTTC. Translation: CASHNSGRLYNEQFF.

This chain uses TRBV5-4 with TRBJ2-4; either TRBD1 or TRBD2 may supply D (5 bases each). The CDR3 has 13 amino acids. Per the germline V gene, CDR1 is SGHNT and CDR2 is YYREEE (reference sequence). V gave up 10 bases and J gave up 0 bases, with 11 bases separating them. CDR3 sequence: CAGGDGAKNIQYF. The CDR3 DNA is TGTGCCGGTGGGGACGGAGCCAAAAACATTCAGTACTTC.